Below are 25 T cell receptor beta chains sequenced from a single sample in a study of response to subunit inactivated influenza vaccine listed by TCRdb under 2018. The library was prepared using RT-PCR. Sequencing instrument: Illumina HiSeq 2500. TCRdb took the public reads, trimmed them with fastp at Q25, ran MiXCR for clone calling and kept in-frame beta chains. Merged by CDR3 protein, the rows form single entries marked with the most common genes and DNA. The sample has hundreds of thousands of distinct CDR3 sequences on record, approximately 13% of them singletons. Together, the top ten hold 6.5% to 8.5% of the sample. Specimen: PBMCs from blood, collected 14 days before vaccination. Receptors originate from a man aged 50 or older who received an inactivated influenza vaccine. Donor details come from another sample of the same person, matched by shared clones.

This clonotype appeared many times. This sequence joins TRBV6-2 or TRBV6-3 and TRBJ1-2; unclear D gene. The CDR3 is made up of 13 amino acids. The germline gives CDR1 MNHEY, CDR2 SVGEGT. Between the trimmed V and J ends, which lost 2 bases and 8 bases, there was a span of 12 bases. The CDR3 DNA is TGTGCCAGCAGTTACACGGCAGCCGGAGGCTACACCTTC. This encodes CASSYTAAGGYTF.

The CDR3 DNA is TGCAGTGCTGACGGTGGCACTGAAGCTTTCTTT. Its protein is CSADGGTEAFF. The chain recombines TRBV20-1 with TRBJ1-1; D is unresolved. V shed 5 bases and J shed 4 bases, with 8 bases lying between them. The CDR3 runs 11 residues. Germline V CDR1 and CDR2: DFQATT, SNEGSKA (reference sequence).

This clonotype was detected a few times. The genes are TRBV20-1 and TRBJ1-1; no clear D. The V gene lost 6 bases and the J gene lost 7 bases, with 18 bases spanning the gap. The CDR3 covers 13 residues. Germline V CDR1 and CDR2: DFQATT, SNEGSKA (reference sequence). Written as DNA, the CDR3 is TGCAGTGCGTCGGGATCCGCTCGGCTTGAAGCTTTCTTT. Amino acid sequence: CSASGSARLEAFF.

The chain uses TRBV2 and TRBJ2-1; 9 bases are a match to TRBD2. Per the germline V gene, CDR1 is SNHLY and CDR2 is FYNNEI. V was clipped by 4 bases and J by 12 bases; unmatched bases: 16. The CDR3 totals 16 residues. CDR3: CASSGNSNLAGARQFF. The CDR3 bases are TGTGCCAGCAGTGGGAACTCTAATTTAGCGGGAGCTCGGCAGTTCTTC.

This clonotype was detected only a few times. This chain links TRBV5-5 with TRBJ2-7; 11 bases align to TRBD2. Germline V gene lookup returns CDR1 SGHKS and CDR2 YYEKEE (reference sequence). This CDR3 is 13 amino acids long. J gave up 5 bases and V 4 bases, and 2 bases lay outside the gene matches. CDR3 sequence reads: CASSTTSGNEQYF. The CDR3 DNA reads as TGTGCCAGCAGCACGACTAGCGGGAACGAGCAGTACTTC.

The rearrangement uses TRBV4-3 and TRBJ1-2; tentatively, D is TRBD1 (6 bases). The germline V and J ends were trimmed by 0 bases and 5 bases, with 13 bases remaining between them. This CDR3 is built from 15 residues. CDR1 and CDR2 from the germline V gene are LGHNA and YSLEER. The CDR3 DNA sequence: TGCGCCAGCAGCCAAGATAACCAGGGGTATTATGGCTACACCTTC. This gives the protein CASSQDNQGYYGYTF.

V and J are TRBV29-1 and TRBJ2-3, with 8 bases fitting TRBD2. V shed 7 bases and J 4 bases; nucleotides not matched to a gene: 19. The CDR3 runs to 17 residues. The germline CDR1 and CDR2 sequences are SQVTM and ANQGSEA. CDR3 sequence: CSAVRLLGGRMADTQYF. DNA for the CDR3: TGCAGCGCCGTCCGGCTGCTTGGCGGGAGGATGGCAGATACGCAGTATTTT.

This clonotype was seen a handful of times. The chain employs TRBV6-1 and TRBJ2-6; 8 nucleotides align to TRBD1. The germline gives CDR1 MNHNS, CDR2 SASEGT. V gave up 5 bases and J gave up 1 base; unmatched junction bases: 4. This CDR3 is 16 amino acids long. The CDR3 bases are TGTGCCAGCAGTCCCCGGACAGGGTCTGGGGCCAACGTCCTGACTTTC. Translating gives CASSPRTGSGANVLTF.

This clonotype was detected only a few times. The chain recombines TRBV30 with TRBJ1-1; 8 nucleotides match TRBD1. The V and J ends lost 3 bases and 5 bases, in that order; junction bases with no gene match: 5. The CDR3 length is 13 residues. Looked up from germline, CDR1 is GTSNPN and CDR2 is SVGIG (reference sequence). CDR3 DNA sequence: TGTGCCTGGAGCGCCGGGACAGGAACTGAAGCTTTCTTT. This gives the protein CAWSAGTGTEAFF.

This clonotype was detected only a few times. The CDR3 DNA is TGTGCCAGCAGTTATCCTAGGGGGACAGTCAGCACAGATACGCAGTATTTT. As protein: CASSYPRGTVSTDTQYF. The J gene is TRBJ2-3, the V gene TRBV6-2 or TRBV6-3, with 7 positions matching TRBD1. J was trimmed by 0 bases and V by 3 bases; bases with no gene match: 9. CDR1 is MNHEY, CDR2 SVGEGT, per germline. The CDR3 spans 17 residues.

The V gene is TRBV9, the J gene TRBJ1-2; TRBD1 might be the D (6 bases). Between the trimmed V and J ends, which lost 4 bases and 7 bases, there was a span of 14 bases. Germline-derived CDR1 and CDR2 are SGDLS and YYNGEE. This CDR3 has 13 residues. The CDR3 region has the DNA TGTGCCAGCAGCCCCCCGAGGGGGGGTGGCTACACCTTC. This codes for CASSPPRGGGYTF.

Only a few counts were recorded for this clonotype. The genes are TRBV12-3 or TRBV12-4 and TRBJ2-4, with 14 bases identical to TRBD2. The CDR3 is 21 amino acids. The J segment lost 1 base and the V segment lost 3 bases, leaving 14 bases of the junction unmatched. In DNA, the CDR3 is TGTGCCAGCAGTTTCCCGAGACCGGGACTAGCGGGAGATGGTGCCAAAAACATTCAGTACTTC. Its protein product is CASSFPRPGLAGDGAKNIQYF.

A single count supports this clonotype. The V and J genes are TRBV28 and TRBJ2-1, with unresolved D. The germline V and J ends were trimmed by 5 bases and 3 bases, with 17 bases remaining between them. CDR1 and CDR2 (germline): MDHEN, SYDVKM. This CDR3 has 16 residues. Here the CDR3 DNA reads TGTGCCAGCAGTCTTCTCAGTTATAGGTACTACAATGAGCAGTTCTTC. Amino acid sequence: CASSLLSYRYYNEQFF.

The chain carries TRBV14 and TRBJ2-5; no clear D gene. V lost 4 bases to trimming and J lost 1 base, with 16 bases between them. Per germline, CDR1 SGHDN and CDR2 FVKESK. This CDR3 is 16 amino acids long. The CDR3 DNA sequence: TGTGCCAGCAGCCCCCGTCCCGCCAGGCCCCAAGAGACCCAGTACTTC. This encodes CASSPRPARPQETQYF.

This clonotype was counted a few times. The chain is built from TRBV4-2 and TRBJ1-2, with D possibly being TRBD1 (6 bases). Germline-derived CDR1 and CDR2 are LGHNA and YNFKEQ. The ends were cut back, 2 bases at V and 6 bases at J, with 13 bases in the middle. The CDR3 is 14 residues long. The CDR3 region is CASSQLDSIHGYTF. CDR3 DNA sequence: TGTGCCAGCAGCCAACTGGACAGCATACATGGCTACACCTTC.

This clonotype was seen a handful of times. This rearrangement joins TRBV12-3 or TRBV12-4 to TRBJ1-2; a weak D match, TRBD1 (5 bases). This CDR3 is built from 15 residues. V was cut by 1 base and J by 3 bases, with 12 bases left in between. The CDR3 spells CASSLVNLGHYGYTF. The CDR3 coding sequence is TGTGCCAGCAGTTTAGTGAACCTGGGGCACTATGGCTACACCTTC.

The rearrangement links TRBV4-1 to TRBJ1-2; TRBD1 is a possible D gene (5 bases). The CDR3 sequence is 15 residues long. The V gene's germline CDR1 is MGHRA and CDR2 YSYEKL. The germline V and J ends were trimmed by 4 bases and 4 bases, with 16 bases remaining between them. The CDR3 protein is CASSPDRGTGYGYTF. In DNA form, the CDR3 reads TGCGCCAGCAGCCCCGATCGCGGCACAGGCTATGGCTACACCTTC.

This clonotype was detected only a few times. The chain has TRBV10-3 and TRBJ2-2; 8 bases align to TRBD1. The CDR3 loop spans 14 amino acids. V trimming: 11 bases; J trimming: 0 bases; junction bases outside the gene matches: 5. CDR1 and CDR2 from the germline V gene are ENHRY and SYGVKD. For the CDR3, the DNA is TGTGCCGTTCAGGGGGCACCGAACACCGGGGAGCTGTTTTTT. Its translation: CAVQGAPNTGELFF.

V and J are TRBV11-1 and TRBJ2-1, with 11 bases lining up with TRBD2. CDR1 is SGHAT and CDR2 is FQDESV in the germline V gene (reference sequence). V shed 2 bases, J shed 0 bases, and the junction held 9 bases outside the gene matches. The CDR3 is 19 residues long. CDR3 nucleotides: TGTGCCAGCAGCTTAAGAGCTAGCGGGGGGCCCAGCTCCTACAATGAGCAGTTCTTC. It yields the protein CASSLRASGGPSSYNEQFF.

This clonotype occurred a few times. The chain employs TRBV20-1 and TRBJ1-1; no definite D call. The CDR3 totals 14 residues. V dropped 0 bases and J dropped 10 bases, with 18 bases sitting between them. From germline, CDR1 is DFQATT and CDR2 SNEGSKA (reference sequence). Here the CDR3 DNA reads TGCAGTGCTAGAGATCGTACTACTTGGTCTGGAGCTTTCTTT. Translating gives CSARDRTTWSGAFF.

This clonotype was counted between two and nine times. The chain couples TRBV12-3 or TRBV12-4 to TRBJ1-1; weak D call: TRBD1 (5 bases). This CDR3 contains 14 residues. The V and J ends lost 5 bases and 5 bases respectively, with 15 bases between them. CDR3 loop: CASSLGHARTEAFF. CDR3 nucleotide sequence: TGTGCCAGCAGTCTCGGACACGCGAGGACTGAAGCTTTCTTT.

This clonotype was seen a few times. The V gene is TRBV12-3 or TRBV12-4, the J gene TRBJ2-5, with 9 bases identical to TRBD1. V dropped 7 bases and J dropped 1; count of bases not matched to a gene: 4. CDR3 length: 14 residues. The CDR3 nucleotides are TGTGCCAGCATTAACAGGGGGCCCCAAGAGACCCAGTACTTC. Its translation is CASINRGPQETQYF.

This clonotype was seen at least ten times. A much bigger clone sits one base away, suggesting this may be a read error. This chain joins TRBV7-9 and TRBJ1-5, with unresolved D. The ends were cut back, 5 bases at V and 4 bases at J, with 9 bases in the middle. The CDR3 has 13 residues. The germline gives CDR1 SEHNR, CDR2 FQNEAQ (reference sequence). This CDR3 is CASSKEGNQPQHF. CDR3 coding DNA: TGTGCCAGCAGCAAGGAAGGGAATCAGCCCCAGCATTTT.

This clonotype appeared a few times. V gene TRBV27 combines with J gene TRBJ2-1; a weak D match, TRBD2 (5 bases). Trimming took off 5 bases at V and 4 bases at J, with 15 bases between the two ends. CDR3 length equals 15 residues. Germline V CDR1 and CDR2: MNHEY, SMNVEV (reference sequence). This CDR3 is CASSRGGYRYNEQFF. CDR3 DNA: TGTGCCAGCAGTCGAGGAGGTTACCGATACAATGAGCAGTTCTTC.

This clonotype was recorded at least ten times. CDR3 bases: TGCAGCGTTGAAGTGAGGGACTACTCCTACAATGAGCAGTTCTTC. Its protein is CSVEVRDYSYNEQFF. The chain employs TRBV29-1 and TRBJ2-1; 7 positions match TRBD2. V was pared by 1 base and J by 0 bases, with 3 bases of the junction left unmatched. The CDR3 is 15 amino acids. Germline CDR1 reads SQVTM; CDR2 reads ANQGSEA.